A single sample gave rise to the 32 T cell receptor beta chains below, sequenced in a study of tumor-infiltrating lymphocytes in oesophageal squamous cell carcinoma. TCRdb fed the PCR reads into MiXCR, producing one record per CDR3 protein. This repertoire shows about 22,000 distinct CDR3 sequences, under 45% found once; its top ten account for about 12%. The sequenced sample was esophageal tumor tissue. The receptor source for this set is a male donor with esophageal squamous cell carcinoma.

The rearrangement uses TRBV7-8 and TRBJ2-5; 9 bases agree with TRBD1. The DNA matches TRBJ2-7 better at its end, which makes the J call doubtful. Germline lookup yields CDR1 SGHVS and CDR2 FQNEAQ. CDR3 size: 13 residues. The CDR3 loop is CASRRDRDYEQYF. CDR3 in DNA: TGTGCCAGCAGAAGGGACAGGGACTACGAGCAGTACTTC.

This clonotype was observed at least ten times. The chain has TRBV12-3 or TRBV12-4 and TRBJ1-1, with a weak D call TRBD1 (6 bases). The ends were cut back, 6 bases at V and 2 bases at J, with 13 bases in the middle. This CDR3 comprises 14 residues. The CDR3 bases are TGTGCCAGCAGCGTCCGGGGGCCAAACACTGAAGCTTTCTTT. Protein sequence: CASSVRGPNTEAFF.

The chain employs TRBV15 and TRBJ2-3; no definite D call. The germline V gene encodes CDR1 LNHNV and CDR2 YYDKDF (reference sequence). The CDR3 runs to 11 residues. With 3 bases removed from V and 3 bases from J, the gap between germline ends came to 1 base. CDR3 DNA sequence: TGTGCCACCAGCAGTACAGATACGCAGTATTTT. This sequence encodes CATSSTDTQYF.

This chain joins TRBV7-8 and TRBJ2-1; TRBD2 might be the D (6 bases). The CDR3 sequence is 14 residues long. Germline V gene lookup returns CDR1 SGHVS and CDR2 FQNEAQ. Trimming stripped 6 bases from V and 5 bases from J, with 14 bases between. The CDR3 DNA reads as TGTGCCAGCAGACTTACGGGAGCGGACAATGAGCAGTTCTTC. Its protein product is CASRLTGADNEQFF.

This chain joins TRBV24-1 and TRBJ2-3; 7 nucleotides match TRBD2. Germline V gene lookup returns CDR1 KGHDR and CDR2 SFDVKD. The CDR3 extends over 16 amino acids. V shed 4 bases, J shed 14 bases, and the junction held 20 bases outside the gene matches. CDR3: CATSDYGRANTGELYF. CDR3 DNA: TGTGCCACCAGTGACTATGGGAGGGCGAACACCGGGGAGCTGTATTTT.

The chain couples TRBV7-2 to TRBJ1-1, with D hard to call. Germline V lookup: CDR1 SGHTA, CDR2 FQGNSA. V dropped 5 bases and J dropped 6 bases, with 16 bases sitting between them. This CDR3 spans 14 amino acids. CDR3 protein: CASSGLVVDAEAFF. The CDR3 DNA reads as TGTGCCAGCAGCGGCCTTGTCGTCGACGCTGAAGCTTTCTTT.

The CDR3 spells CASSLSWRSSYEQYF. The CDR3 DNA sequence: TGTGCCAGCAGCTTAAGCTGGAGGAGCTCCTACGAGCAGTACTTC. The chain carries TRBV7-6 and TRBJ2-7, with TRBD2 as a possible D gene (5 bases). The ends were cut back, 2 bases at V and 0 bases at J, with 11 bases in the middle. The CDR3 sequence is 15 residues long. Germline values: CDR1 SGHVS, CDR2 FNYEAQ.

This clonotype was detected only a few times. A much larger clone sits a single nucleotide away, making a read error possible. This chain uses TRBV5-6 with TRBJ2-5, with D perhaps matching TRBD1 or TRBD2 (5 bases each). The J call is in doubt because the DNA end fits TRBJ2-1 better. Germline CDR1 reads SGHDT; CDR2 reads YYEEEE. This CDR3 region has 14 residues. CDR3 sequence reads: CASSLLGELETQFF. For the CDR3, the DNA is TGTGCCAGCAGCTTGTTGGGGGAATTGGAGACCCAGTTCTTC.

By sample fraction, this clonotype is medium-sized. The V call is TRBV7-9, the J call TRBJ1-2, with D uncertain. Germline lookup yields CDR1 SEHNR and CDR2 FQNEAQ (reference sequence). This CDR3 is built from 12 residues. The V end lost 5 bases, the J end lost 8 bases, and 12 bases lay between the germline ends. The CDR3 nucleotides read TGTGCCAGCAGCGCGGACGCGGAGGGCTACACCTTC. This gives the protein CASSADAEGYTF. Filled out from reference TRBV7-9 and TRBJ1-2, the complete variable domain reads DTGVSQNPRHKITKRGQNVTFRCDPISEHNRLYWYRQTLGQGPEFLTYFQNEAQLEKSRLLSDRFSAERPKGSFSTLEIQRTEQGDSAMYLCASSADAEGYTFGSGTRLTVV.

The table lists this clonotype with many counts. The chain uses TRBV2 and TRBJ2-7; D remains ambiguous. Germline assignment: CDR1 SNHLY and CDR2 FYNNEI. The CDR3 has 13 amino acids. The ends were cut back, 3 bases at V and 3 bases at J, with 9 bases in the middle. The CDR3 region is CASSDDGNYEQYF. The CDR3 bases are TGTGCCAGCAGTGATGACGGAAACTACGAGCAGTACTTC.

Many counts were recorded for this clonotype. The chain links TRBV4-3 to TRBJ2-6; D is ambiguous. Germline-derived CDR1 and CDR2 are LGHNA and YSLEER. The CDR3 runs 15 residues. Trimming removed 4 bases at V and 1 base at J, with 8 bases between. The CDR3 here is CASSPITSGANVLTF. The CDR3 DNA sequence: TGCGCCAGCAGCCCGATCACTTCTGGGGCCAACGTCCTGACTTTC.

The rearrangement joins TRBV7-2 to TRBJ1-5; 8 nucleotides match TRBD1. The CDR3 loop spans 15 amino acids. V shed 2 bases, J shed 3 bases, and the junction held 3 bases outside the gene matches. Germline CDR1 and CDR2: SGHTA and FQGNSA. The CDR3 reads CASSLKTGDNQPQHF. CDR3 nucleotides: TGTGCCAGCAGCTTAAAGACAGGGGACAATCAGCCCCAGCATTTT.

This chain connects TRBV5-5 to TRBJ2-5; 7 bases are a match to TRBD1. Unmatched junction bases numbered 2, after V lost 1 base and J lost 5 bases. Germline V lookup: CDR1 SGHKS, CDR2 YYEKEE (reference sequence). This CDR3 is 13 amino acids long. CDR3 nucleotides: TGTGCCAGCAGCTTGACAGGGGCGGAGACCCAGTACTTC. It specifies CASSLTGAETQYF.

The rearrangement links TRBV11-2 to TRBJ2-7; 12 bases map to TRBD2. The V segment lost 2 bases and the J segment 9 bases; nucleotides outside the gene matches: 11. From germline, CDR1 is SGHAT and CDR2 FQNNGV. The CDR3 totals 16 residues. The CDR3 reads CASSLFAGTSGRAQYF. CDR3 bases: TGTGCCAGCAGCTTATTCGCCGGGACTAGCGGGCGGGCGCAGTACTTC. Full variable domain (missing parts from reference TRBV11-2 and TRBJ2-7): EAGVAQSPRYKIIEKRQSVAFWCNPISGHATLYWYQQILGQGPKLLIQFQNNGVVDDSQLPKDRFSAERLKGVDSTLKIQPAKLEDSAVYLCASSLFAGTSGRAQYFGPGTRLTVT.

The rearrangement joins TRBV24-1 to TRBJ2-2; 7 bases line up with TRBD1. Looked up from germline, CDR1 is KGHDR and CDR2 is SFDVKD. The V segment lost 3 bases and the J segment 6 bases; nucleotides outside the gene matches: 9. The CDR3 covers 16 residues. The CDR3 loop is CATSDTDRAGAGELFF. DNA of the CDR3: TGTGCCACCAGTGATACCGACAGGGCTGGCGCCGGGGAGCTGTTTTTT.

This clonotype appeared many times. The chain couples TRBV6-1 to TRBJ2-1; 7 positions agree with TRBD1. V was pared by 6 bases and J by 0 bases, with 11 bases of the junction left unmatched. The CDR3 is 17 residues long. The germline gives CDR1 MNHNS, CDR2 SASEGT. CDR3 amino acids: CASSTDRVGGSYNEQFF. The CDR3 DNA reads TGTGCCAGCAGCACCGACAGGGTTGGGGGCTCCTACAATGAGCAGTTCTTC.

The chain combines TRBV11-3 with TRBJ2-1, with D possibly matching TRBD1 (7 bases). With 2 bases removed from V and 2 bases from J, the gap between germline ends came to 13 bases. The CDR3 covers 16 residues. The germline gives CDR1 SGHNT, CDR2 YENEEA. DNA for the CDR3: TGTGCCAGCAGCTTAAACAGGGGAGGCACCTACAATGAGCAGTTCTTC. It is translated as CASSLNRGGTYNEQFF.

Ten or more counts support this clonotype. CDR3 protein: CASSFDSGGGEQYF. DNA of the CDR3: TGCGCCAGCAGCTTCGACTCGGGCGGGGGAGAGCAGTACTTC. The gene calls are TRBV5-1 and TRBJ2-6; TRBD2 aligns across 7 bases. Judging by the DNA end, TRBJ2-7 fits better; the J call may be wrong. The CDR3 is 14 residues long. CDR1 is SGHRS and CDR2 is YFSETQ in the germline V gene.

V and J are TRBV5-1 and TRBJ1-3, with a weak D call TRBD1 (5 bases). Per germline, CDR1 SGHRS and CDR2 YFSETQ. V lost 0 bases and J lost 7, with 14 bases in between. CDR3 length: 15 residues. CDR3 amino acids: CASSLGFRGPNTIYF. The DNA for the CDR3 is TGCGCCAGCAGCTTGGGATTTAGGGGTCCCAACACCATATATTTT.

Ten or more counts support this clonotype. The rearrangement links TRBV28 to TRBJ2-5; 9 bases fit TRBD1. TRBJ2-7 explains the end of the DNA better; the J call may be wrong. The germline CDR1 and CDR2 sequences are MDHEN and SYDVKM. The CDR3 is made up of 14 amino acids. The CDR3 is CASMSPTGGNEQYF. The CDR3 DNA follows: TGTGCCAGCATGAGCCCGACAGGGGGGAACGAGCAGTACTTC.

The chain combines TRBV5-6 with TRBJ2-3; D possibly corresponds to TRBD2 (5 bases). From germline, CDR1 is SGHDT and CDR2 YYEEEE. The V and J ends lost 4 bases and 2 bases respectively, with 8 bases between them. The CDR3 has 13 amino acids. The DNA of the CDR3 is TGTGCCAGCAGCCGGGATTTCACAGATACGCAGTATTTT. Translated, it gives CASSRDFTDTQYF.

This clonotype was seen only once. The chain recombines TRBV7-3 with TRBJ2-1; 7 bases fit TRBD2. The J call may be faulty, since TRBJ2-7 better matches the DNA end. The CDR3 consists of 12 residues. Per germline, CDR1 SGHTA and CDR2 FQGTGA. The CDR3 reads CASSSGAGLQYF. The CDR3 DNA reads TGTGCCAGCAGCTCTGGAGCGGGATTGCAGTACTTC.

The rearrangement links TRBV28 to TRBJ2-6, with 9 bases identical to TRBD1. The better agreement between TRBJ1-2 and the DNA end casts doubt on the J call. The CDR3 runs to 16 residues. The germline V gene has CDR1 MDHEN and CDR2 SYDVKM. The CDR3 DNA is TGTGCCAGCAGTTCTCCCGGGACAGGGACCGGCTATGGCTACACCTTC. Translation gives CASSSPGTGTGYGYTF.

Ten or more counts support this clonotype. The chain is built from TRBV10-3 and TRBJ1-6, with a weak D call TRBD1 (5 bases). Trimming cost V 5 bases and J 9 bases, with 14 bases left between them. The CDR3 totals 14 residues. CDR1 is ENHRY and CDR2 is SYGVKD in the germline V gene. The CDR3, as DNA: TGTGCCATCAGTACAGTCGACAGAGGTTCACCCCTCCACTTT. This gives the protein CAISTVDRGSPLHF.

The chain has TRBV20-1 and TRBJ2-7; 8 positions agree with TRBD2. The germline CDR1 and CDR2 sequences are DFQATT and SNEGSKA (reference sequence). This CDR3 is built from 15 residues. V shed 0 bases, J shed 4 bases, and the junction held 8 bases outside the gene matches. The CDR3 region has the DNA TGCAGTGCTAGAGACGGCGGGAGGTCCGGGTACGAGCAGTACTTC. It yields the protein CSARDGGRSGYEQYF.

The table lists this clonotype with many counts. The V gene is TRBV5-1, the J gene TRBJ2-7; D is ambiguous. CDR1 and CDR2 (germline): SGHRS, YFSETQ. CDR3 size: 15 residues. The V gene lost 1 base and the J gene lost 4 bases, with 15 bases spanning the gap. The CDR3: CASSLWQGMAYEQYF. The CDR3 region has the DNA TGCGCCAGCAGCTTGTGGCAAGGGATGGCTTACGAGCAGTACTTC.

Comment on this clonotype: Without the conserved terminal phenylalanine or tryptophan, this CDR3 likely stems from a read error. The DNA is omitted, as the CDR3 cannot be located on it reliably, and the CDR3 follows TCRdb's listing. The chain combines TRBV7-6 with TRBJ2-6; whether TRBD2, the table's D call, matches the DNA was not checked. The CDR3 length equals 18 residues, ends included. Germline CDR1 SGHVS, CDR2 FNYEAQ. The CDR3 loop is CVTRRASGRGGNEQFFGP.

In this sample, this clonotype turned up many times. The chain combines TRBV6-1 with TRBJ2-3; 14 bases map to TRBD2. V lost 6 bases, J lost 6 bases, and 11 bases stayed unmatched. The CDR3 sequence is 17 residues long. Germline lookup yields CDR1 MNHNS and CDR2 SASEGT. The DNA for the CDR3 is TGTGCCAGCAGCAACCCGACTAGCGGGAGGGCCTCGGATACGCAGTATTTT. This sequence encodes CASSNPTSGRASDTQYF.

This clonotype has ten or more counts. The chain employs TRBV28 and TRBJ2-7, with D perhaps assigned TRBD1 or TRBD2 (5 bases each). This CDR3 spans 16 amino acids. CDR1 is MDHEN, CDR2 SYDVKM, per germline. Trimming took off 3 bases at V and 2 bases at J, with 17 bases between the two ends. The CDR3 region is CASSLSTGTVTYEQYF. The CDR3 DNA is TGTGCCAGCAGTTTGTCCACCGGGACGGTAACCTACGAGCAGTACTTC.

CDR3 amino acids: CASSLGGLSNEKLFF. The CDR3 DNA is TGCGCCAGCAGCTTGGGGGGTTTATCTAATGAAAAACTGTTTTTT. V and J are TRBV5-1 and TRBJ1-4, with D unresolved. CDR1 and CDR2 from the germline V gene are SGHRS and YFSETQ. V lost 0 bases, J lost 3 bases, and 9 bases lay in between. The CDR3 is made up of 15 amino acids.

This clonotype was seen a few times. This chain joins TRBV5-1 and TRBJ2-2; 11 positions agree with TRBD2. CDR1 and CDR2 (germline): SGHRS, YFSETQ. V shed 2 bases and J 0 bases; nucleotides not matched to a gene: 6. The CDR3 totals 18 residues. The CDR3 region is CASSLNLGLAANTGELFF. Here the CDR3 DNA reads TGCGCCAGCAGCTTAAATTTGGGACTAGCGGCGAACACCGGGGAGCTGTTTTTT.

Notes on this clonotype: The final CDR3 position lacks the conserved phenylalanine or tryptophan, pointing to a likely read error. The DNA is omitted, as the CDR3 cannot be located on it reliably, and the CDR3 follows TCRdb's listing. The chain is built from TRBV7-6 and TRBJ2-5; the D call in the table, TRBD2, was not verified against the DNA. The CDR3 comprises 18 residues, both ends counted. Germline loops: CDR1 SGHVS, CDR2 FNYEAQ. This CDR3 reads CASSPRTSGRNVEQFFGS.